Listed below are T cell receptor beta chains from one sample, sequenced in a study of T cell responses to AZD1222 COVID-19 vaccine. Produced via immunoSEQ multiplex PCR; TCRdb's table is partial and in-frame only. The top ten clones hold roughly 1.3% of a sample with roughly 140,000 clones, 94% of them seen once. Sample: peripheral blood, taken on day 0 of AZD1222 vaccination. The receptors were sampled from an adult in good health. Both conserved end residues are part of each CDR3. Each record gives: V gene, CDR3 length, D gene, J gene, clone size, CDR3 DNA, CDR3 protein. A D gene is named only where the DNA matches it firmly. Part of the rows lack a size; the others show once, few, many or a class for expanded clones.

v_gene: TRBV11-3; len: 15; d_gene: -; j_gene: TRBJ2-1; abundance: -; CDR3nt: TGTGCCAGCAGCTTAGGCCGGGTAGGGGCCAATGAGCAGTTCTTC; CDR3aa: CASSLGRVGANEQFF
v_gene: TRBV6-5; len: 15; d_gene: TRBD1; j_gene: TRBJ1-3; abundance: -; CDR3nt: TGTGCCAGCAGTACAGGGGGGATGGCTGGAAACACCATATATTTT; CDR3aa: CASSTGGMAGNTIYF
v_gene: TRBV5-1; len: 12; d_gene: TRBD2; j_gene: TRBJ2-3; abundance: -; CDR3nt: TGCGCCAGCAGACGGGGGGTAGATACGCAGTATTTT; CDR3aa: CASRRGVDTQYF
v_gene: TRBV7-2; len: 16; d_gene: -; j_gene: TRBJ1-1; abundance: few; CDR3nt: TGTGCCAGCAGCGATCCTGGGGGGCGAGGGAGCACTGAAGCTTTCTTT; CDR3aa: CASSDPGGRGSTEAFF
v_gene: TRBV27; len: 13; d_gene: -; j_gene: TRBJ2-2; abundance: -; CDR3nt: TGTGCCAGCAGTTTTGGGGGGTCCGGGGAGCTGTTTTTT; CDR3aa: CASSFGGSGELFF
v_gene: TRBV7-9; len: 14; d_gene: TRBD2; j_gene: TRBJ2-3; abundance: -; CDR3nt: TGTGCCAGCCTAGCGGGAGTTAGCACAGATACGCAGTATTTT; CDR3aa: CASLAGVSTDTQYF
v_gene: TRBV6-5; len: 15; d_gene: -; j_gene: TRBJ1-2; abundance: -; CDR3nt: TGTGCCAGCACCGAACGGGGGGGGAGTAACTATGGCTACACCTTC; CDR3aa: CASTERGGSNYGYTF
v_gene: TRBV2; len: 14; d_gene: TRBD1; j_gene: TRBJ1-5; abundance: -; CDR3nt: TGTGCCAGCAAGGAGAGACAGGGATTTCAGCCCCAGCATTTT; CDR3aa: CASKERQGFQPQHF
v_gene: TRBV10-3; len: 12; d_gene: -; j_gene: TRBJ2-3; abundance: -; CDR3nt: TGTGCCATCGGGGGGGGGCAGGATACGCAGTATTTT; CDR3aa: CAIGGGQDTQYF
v_gene: TRBV18; len: 13; d_gene: -; j_gene: TRBJ1-6; abundance: -; CDR3nt: TGTGCCAGCTCACCTCGTGATAATTCACCCCTCCACTTT; CDR3aa: CASSPRDNSPLHF
v_gene: TRBV29-1; len: 11; d_gene: -; j_gene: TRBJ2-2; abundance: -; CDR3nt: TGCAGCGTTGAAGGTTCCGGGGAGCTGTTTTTT; CDR3aa: CSVEGSGELFF
v_gene: TRBV12-5; len: 15; d_gene: TRBD1; j_gene: TRBJ2-1; abundance: -; CDR3nt: TGTGCTAGTGTGTCCCGGGGACAGGGGGCTTTAGTGCAGTTCTTC; CDR3aa: CASVSRGQGALVQFF
v_gene: TRBV7-9; len: 13; d_gene: TRBD2; j_gene: TRBJ2-3; abundance: -; CDR3nt: TGTGCCAGCCGGCGGGAGGCCCCAGATACGCAGTATTTT; CDR3aa: CASRREAPDTQYF
v_gene: TRBV2; len: 12; d_gene: -; j_gene: TRBJ2-4; abundance: -; CDR3nt: TGTGCCAGCAATCGTGGGGGGAACATTCAGTACTTC; CDR3aa: CASNRGGNIQYF
v_gene: TRBV12-3/TRBV12-4; len: 13; d_gene: -; j_gene: TRBJ1-3; abundance: -; CDR3nt: TGTGCCAGCAGTTACATGCGGGGGAACACCATATATTTT; CDR3aa: CASSYMRGNTIYF
v_gene: TRBV11-3; len: 13; d_gene: -; j_gene: TRBJ2-5; abundance: -; CDR3nt: TGTGCCAGCAGCCCCACAGGTCAAGAGACCCAGTACTTC; CDR3aa: CASSPTGQETQYF
v_gene: TRBV7-9; len: 16; d_gene: -; j_gene: TRBJ2-3; abundance: -; CDR3nt: TGTGCCAGCAGCTCCGGGCCGGGACTGAGCACAGATACGCAGTATTTT; CDR3aa: CASSSGPGLSTDTQYF
v_gene: TRBV3-1/TRBV3-2; len: 16; d_gene: -; j_gene: TRBJ2-3; abundance: -; CDR3nt: TGTGCCAGCAGCTCGCAGACAGGCAGCTATACAGATACGCAGTATTTT; CDR3aa: CASSSQTGSYTDTQYF
v_gene: TRBV5-1; len: 17; d_gene: TRBD1; j_gene: TRBJ1-1; abundance: -; CDR3nt: TGCGCCAGCAGCCCGAGACCGACAGGGGAAGGTACCACTGAAGCTTTCTTT; CDR3aa: CASSPRPTGEGTTEAFF
v_gene: TRBV19; len: 13; d_gene: -; j_gene: TRBJ1-5; abundance: -; CDR3nt: TGTGCCAGTAACCACAGGGTTCGACAGCCCCAGCATTTT; CDR3aa: CASNHRVRQPQHF
v_gene: TRBV7-2; len: 14; d_gene: -; j_gene: TRBJ2-2; abundance: -; CDR3nt: TGTGCCAGCAGTCACGTCCTTAACACCGGGGAGCTGTTTTTT; CDR3aa: CASSHVLNTGELFF
v_gene: TRBV30; len: 13; d_gene: TRBD1; j_gene: TRBJ1-2; abundance: -; CDR3nt: TGTGCCTGGGGACAGGGCCTAAACTATGGCTACACCTTC; CDR3aa: CAWGQGLNYGYTF
v_gene: TRBV5-1; len: 14; d_gene: TRBD1; j_gene: TRBJ2-1; abundance: -; CDR3nt: TGCGCCAGCAGTTATCGGACAGGGACTAATGAGCAGTTCTTC; CDR3aa: CASSYRTGTNEQFF
v_gene: TRBV11-2; len: 16; d_gene: -; j_gene: TRBJ1-3; abundance: -; CDR3nt: TGTGCCAGCAGCCCGCCTGGGGCGAGCTCTGGAAACACCATATATTTT; CDR3aa: CASSPPGASSGNTIYF
v_gene: TRBV6-4; len: 15; d_gene: -; j_gene: TRBJ2-1; abundance: -; CDR3nt: TGTGCCAGCAGTGACAATGGCGGCTCCTACAATGAGCAGTTCTTC; CDR3aa: CASSDNGGSYNEQFF
v_gene: TRBV7-2; len: 14; d_gene: -; j_gene: TRBJ2-1; abundance: few; CDR3nt: TGTGCCAGCACCCTCCCTGGGCACTACAATGAGCAGTTCTTC; CDR3aa: CASTLPGHYNEQFF
v_gene: TRBV5-6; len: 14; d_gene: -; j_gene: TRBJ1-2; abundance: -; CDR3nt: TGTGCCAGCAGCTTGGCCGGGGCAGTAGGTGGCTACACCTTC; CDR3aa: CASSLAGAVGGYTF
v_gene: TRBV5-5; len: 17; d_gene: -; j_gene: TRBJ1-3; abundance: -; CDR3nt: TGTGCCAGCAGCTTCCCCCTGACAGGCACCTCTGGAAACACCATATATTTT; CDR3aa: CASSFPLTGTSGNTIYF
v_gene: TRBV10-3; len: 13; d_gene: -; j_gene: TRBJ1-1; abundance: -; CDR3nt: TGTGCCATCAGTGCGGGTAAGAACACTGAAGCTTTCTTT; CDR3aa: CAISAGKNTEAFF
v_gene: TRBV12-3/TRBV12-4; len: 11; d_gene: -; j_gene: TRBJ1-1; abundance: -; CDR3nt: TGTGCCAGCACCCTGCTAGGTGAAGCTTTCTTT; CDR3aa: CASTLLGEAFF
v_gene: TRBV2; len: 11; d_gene: -; j_gene: TRBJ1-4; abundance: once; CDR3nt: TGTGCCAGCATCCAGGACCAAAAACTGTTTTTT; CDR3aa: CASIQDQKLFF